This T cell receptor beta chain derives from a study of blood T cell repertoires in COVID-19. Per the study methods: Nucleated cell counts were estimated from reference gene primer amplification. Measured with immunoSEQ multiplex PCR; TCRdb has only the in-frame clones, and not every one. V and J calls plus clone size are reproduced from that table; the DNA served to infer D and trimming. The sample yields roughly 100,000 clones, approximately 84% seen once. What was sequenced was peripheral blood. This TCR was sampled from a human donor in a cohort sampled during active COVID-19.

CDR3 amino acids: CASSAFQGGVEQYF. Written as DNA, the CDR3 is TGTGCCAGCAGTGCCTTCCAAGGGGGCGTCGAGCAGTACTTC. This chain joins TRBV7-9 and TRBJ2-7; TRBD1 matches 7 bases. V trimming: 6 bases; J trimming: 6 bases; junction bases outside the gene matches: 11. CDR3 size: 14 residues. Germline V gene sequence: CDR1 SEHNR, CDR2 FQNEAQ (reference sequence). Based on the CDR3 plus reference TRBV7-9 and TRBJ2-7, the full variable domain is DTGVSQNPRHKITKRGQNVTFRCDPISEHNRLYWYRQTLGQGPEFLTYFQNEAQLEKSRLLSDRFSAERPKGSFSTLEIQRTEQGDSAMYLCASSAFQGGVEQYFGPGTRLTVT.